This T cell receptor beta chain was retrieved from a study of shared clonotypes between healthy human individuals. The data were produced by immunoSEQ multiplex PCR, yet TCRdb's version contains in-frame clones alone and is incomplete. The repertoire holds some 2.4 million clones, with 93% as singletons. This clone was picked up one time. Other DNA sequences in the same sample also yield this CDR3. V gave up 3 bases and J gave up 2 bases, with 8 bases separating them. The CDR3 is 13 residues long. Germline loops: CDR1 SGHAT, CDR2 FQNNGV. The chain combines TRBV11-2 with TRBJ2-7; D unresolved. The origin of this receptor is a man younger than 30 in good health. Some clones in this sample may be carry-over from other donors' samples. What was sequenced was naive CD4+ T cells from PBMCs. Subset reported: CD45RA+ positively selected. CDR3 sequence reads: CASSLAGTYEQYF. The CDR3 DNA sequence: TGTGCCAGCAGCTTGGCCGGAACCTACGAGCAGTACTTC.